These T cell receptor beta chains were read from a single sample in a study of identifying expanded T cells in peripheral blood. Profiling relied on immunoSEQ multiplex PCR, and the TCRdb table lists in-frame clones only, not all of them. The profile covers 90,000 to 100,000 clones, with 88% appearing a single time and approximately 5.2% taken by the ten largest. The material sequenced was blood. These receptors originate from a person aged 18 to 75 in good health. CDR3s leave out the opening cysteine and the closing phenylalanine or tryptophan.

J gene | V gene | CDR3 protein
TRBJ2-5 | TRBV2 | ASSGVGETQY
TRBJ1-1 | TRBV7-3 | ASSLPAASGQKLNMNTEAF
TRBJ2-5 | TRBV7-6 | ASSFLASGETQY
TRBJ2-6 | TRBV5-6 | ASSRPGANVLT
TRBJ2-3 | TRBV10-2 | ASSGFSDTQY
TRBJ2-1 | TRBV7-9 | ASSLESSRHNEQF
TRBJ1-2 | TRBV18 | ASSPPTGSYGYT
TRBJ2-2 | TRBV2 | ASSVPQGVWELF
TRBJ2-7 | TRBV30 | AWALLDRGSDEQY
TRBJ2-3 | TRBV7-8 | ASSLSPRHTDTQY
TRBJ1-2 | TRBV5-1 | ASSLGTDYGYT
TRBJ2-7 | TRBV5-6 | ASSLGREIPHEQY
TRBJ2-1 | TRBV7-3 | ASSSLTSGRPPSKYSYNEQF
TRBJ2-7 | TRBV5-5 | ASSLEGSSYEQY
TRBJ2-7 | TRBV5-6 | ASSLVARGLHEQY
TRBJ2-1 | TRBV6-4 | ASSAGTSDYNEQF
TRBJ2-7 | TRBV21-1 | ASSNKYEQY